This entry concerns a single T cell receptor (beta chain). Its target is unknown. These data belong to a study of cytomegalovirus exposure and HLA in healthy donors. The study's findings and limits: Among donors in an Asian-associated ancestry cluster, a later analysis reportedly found fewer N-insertions than the roughly 680-donor mean. A later analysis showed TCR association rates differing by HLA locus, peaking at DRB1 and lowest at HLA-C. More clonal expansion characterized HLA-associated TCR beta chains than equally common others in a later analysis.

60 Vbeta and 13 Jbeta primers were used in PCR. Sequencing used immunoSEQ multiplex PCR; TCRdb keeps in-frame clones, though not all of them. In the table there are under 200,000 clones, more than 80% of which are singletons. The CDR3 has 14 amino acids. With V trimmed by 6 bases and J by 8 bases, 12 bases remained unmatched. Germline CDR1 and CDR2: ENHRY and SYGVKD. Those who donated were healthy bone marrow donors. The sequence derives from a woman aged 18-29 years in good health and CMV-seronegative. The rearrangement uses TRBV10-3 and TRBJ1-1; the match to TRBD1 covers 7 bases. The sequenced sample consisted of PBMCs. This CDR3 is CAISQQGPRAEAFF. For the CDR3, the DNA is TGTGCCATCAGCCAACAGGGGCCCCGCGCAGAAGCTTTCTTT.